This T cell receptor beta chain was retrieved from a study of OX40 agonist ivuxolimab in advanced cancers. Study overall: Ivuxolimab was delivered to patients intravenously every 2 weeks at doses spanning 0.01 to 10 mg/kg. Participants could have had prior anti-PD-1, anti-PD-L1 or anti-CTLA-4 therapy, and approximately 37% had some.

Drawing of blood for sampling happened at baseline, at cycle 4 day 1, and at cycle 7 day 1. The trim removed 3 bases at V and 3 bases at J, leaving 6 bases unmatched. Germline V gene lookup returns CDR1 SGDLS and CDR2 YYNGEE. The CDR3 contains 17 residues. A word on this clone: The antigen remains unidentified.

Using immunoSEQ multiplex PCR, the repertoire was profiled, and TCRdb retains in-frame clones only, with some absent. The sample has 20,000 to 25,000 clones, about 83% seen once; the top ten hold roughly 8.6%. Study-wide results and limits: Still undetermined is the antigen specificity of the expanded peripheral T cells.

J is TRBJ2-5 and V is TRBV9, with 15 nucleotides matching TRBD2. Material: CD4+ or CD8+ T cells sorted from blood, obtained in a trial of the OX40 agonist ivuxolimab. The sequence was collected from an adult with an advanced solid tumor such as melanoma, head and neck, liver or kidney cancer. The CDR3 protein is CASSAGLAGGVKETQYF. Written as DNA, the CDR3 is TGTGCCAGCAGCGCCGGACTAGCGGGGGGGGTAAAAGAGACCCAGTACTTC.